The rows below give T cell receptor beta chains drawn from one sample of a study of neurological immune-mediated disorders. Via MiXCR, TCRdb re-called the 5' RACE reads, giving one row per CDR3 protein. The sample records roughly 76,000 distinct CDR3 sequences, 2.5% to 4% being singletons. Sequences were obtained from PBMCs. The receptors were gathered from a woman between 45 and 65 years old with multiple sclerosis. Both conserved end residues are part of each CDR3. Each record gives: CDR3 protein, CDR3 DNA, J gene, D gene, V gene, clone size. D genes are given only for firm matches. Expanded clones are given a class, and other clones once, few, many or no size at all.

CDR3 protein: CASSLRLAGYNEQFF
CDR3 DNA: TGTGCCAGCAGCTTACGGCTAGCGGGGTACAATGAGCAGTTCTTC
J gene: TRBJ2-1
D gene: TRBD2
V gene: TRBV11-1
clone size: many

CDR3 protein: CAISPQQGGNQPQHF
CDR3 DNA: TGTGCCATCAGCCCCCAGCAGGGAGGTAATCAGCCCCAGCATTTT
J gene: TRBJ1-5
D gene: .
V gene: TRBV10-3
clone size: many

CDR3 protein: CASSILPGTRLATQYF
CDR3 DNA: TGCGCCAGCAGCATACTTCCCGGGACAAGATTAGCCACCCAGTACTTC
J gene: TRBJ2-5
D gene: .
V gene: TRBV5-1
clone size: many

CDR3 protein: CASSPRYLSQMGNEQFF
CDR3 DNA: TGTGCCAGCAGCCCCAGATATTTGAGTCAGATGGGTAATGAGCAGTTCTTC
J gene: TRBJ2-1
D gene: .
V gene: TRBV6-6
clone size: many

CDR3 protein: CAIARGSRQPQHF
CDR3 DNA: TGTGCCATAGCTAGAGGTTCGCGACAGCCCCAGCATTTT
J gene: TRBJ1-5
D gene: .
V gene: TRBV28
clone size: many

CDR3 protein: CATSDSTQGGEKLFF
CDR3 DNA: TGTGCCACCAGTGATTCAACGCAGGGGGGAGAAAAACTGTTTTTT
J gene: TRBJ1-4
D gene: TRBD1
V gene: TRBV24-1
clone size: many

CDR3 protein: CASSLVKAGTQYF
CDR3 DNA: TGTGCCAGCAGCTTAGTAAAGGCCGGGACCCAGTACTTC
J gene: TRBJ2-5
D gene: .
V gene: TRBV7-7
clone size: many

CDR3 protein: CASSTGGGINEQFF
CDR3 DNA: TGCGCCAGCAGCACCGGGGGGGGAATTAATGAGCAGTTCTTC
J gene: TRBJ2-1
D gene: TRBD2
V gene: TRBV5-1
clone size: many

CDR3 protein: CASQRGAPPDTQYF
CDR3 DNA: TGTGCCAGCCAGCGGGGGGCCCCCCCAGATACGCAGTATTTT
J gene: TRBJ2-3
D gene: TRBD2
V gene: TRBV6-5
clone size: many

CDR3 protein: CASSPSEDRGLGYTF
CDR3 DNA: TGCGCCAGCAGCCCCTCCGAGGACAGGGGGCTTGGCTACACCTTC
J gene: TRBJ1-2
D gene: TRBD1
V gene: TRBV5-1
clone size: many

CDR3 protein: CASSLLSPPSYNEQFF
CDR3 DNA: TGTGCCAGCAGTTTACTATCTCCCCCTTCCTACAATGAGCAGTTCTTC
J gene: TRBJ2-1
D gene: .
V gene: TRBV27
clone size: many

CDR3 protein: CASSFGSPTHEQYF
CDR3 DNA: TGCGCCAGCAGCTTCGGGTCACCGACCCACGAGCAGTACTTC
J gene: TRBJ2-7
D gene: .
V gene: TRBV5-1
clone size: many

CDR3 protein: CASSTVDYEQYF
CDR3 DNA: TGTGCCAGCAGCACAGTTGACTACGAGCAGTACTTC
J gene: TRBJ2-7
D gene: .
V gene: TRBV7-9
clone size: many

CDR3 protein: CASRTGYRETQYF
CDR3 DNA: TGTGCCAGCCGGACAGGGTATCGGGAGACCCAGTACTTC
J gene: TRBJ2-5
D gene: TRBD1
V gene: TRBV25-1
clone size: many

CDR3 protein: CASTETALGVENIYF
CDR3 DNA: TGTGCCAGCACTGAGACAGCCCTAGGCGTGGAAAACATATATTTT
J gene: TRBJ1-3
D gene: .
V gene: TRBV3-1
clone size: .

CDR3 protein: CASSFQGNYEQYF
CDR3 DNA: TGTGCCAGCAGCTTCCAGGGGAACTACGAGCAGTACTTC
J gene: TRBJ2-7
D gene: .
V gene: TRBV7-2
clone size: many

CDR3 protein: CSVKKRTGAGNTIYF
CDR3 DNA: TGCAGCGTTAAGAAACGAACAGGGGCTGGAAACACCATATATTTT
J gene: TRBJ1-3
D gene: TRBD1
V gene: TRBV29-1
clone size: many

CDR3 protein: CASSISSGSEQYF
CDR3 DNA: TGTGCCAGTAGTATCTCCAGCGGGAGCGAGCAGTACTTC
J gene: TRBJ2-7
D gene: TRBD2
V gene: TRBV19
clone size: many

CDR3 protein: CASSAQRSGDYEQYF
CDR3 DNA: TGTGCCAGCAGCGCTCAGAGGTCAGGGGACTACGAGCAGTACTTC
J gene: TRBJ2-7
D gene: .
V gene: TRBV9
clone size: many

CDR3 protein: CSARDLTSFSYNEQFF
CDR3 DNA: TGCAGTGCTAGAGACCTGACTAGCTTTTCCTACAATGAGCAGTTCTTC
J gene: TRBJ2-1
D gene: TRBD2
V gene: TRBV20-1
clone size: many

CDR3 protein: CASSWDRGQEKLFF
CDR3 DNA: TGTGCCAGCAGCTGGGACAGGGGGCAGGAAAAACTGTTTTTT
J gene: TRBJ1-4
D gene: TRBD1
V gene: TRBV7-9
clone size: many

CDR3 protein: CSARDLGGWGEQYF
CDR3 DNA: TGCAGTGCTAGAGATCTTGGAGGGTGGGGGGAGCAGTACTTC
J gene: TRBJ2-7
D gene: .
V gene: TRBV20-1
clone size: many

CDR3 protein: CASSYLKGGGITDTQYF
CDR3 DNA: TGTGCCAGCAGTTACTTAAAAGGGGGCGGGATCACAGATACGCAGTATTTT
J gene: TRBJ2-3
D gene: .
V gene: TRBV6-2/TRBV6-3
clone size: .

CDR3 protein: CASSINPGPNTEAFF
CDR3 DNA: TGTGCCAGTAGTATTAACCCGGGGCCCAACACTGAAGCTTTCTTT
J gene: TRBJ1-1
D gene: .
V gene: TRBV19
clone size: .

CDR3 protein: CASSGGSTGELFF
CDR3 DNA: TGTGCCAGCAGTGGTGGGAGCACCGGGGAGCTGTTTTTT
J gene: TRBJ2-2
D gene: .
V gene: TRBV6-4
clone size: many

CDR3 protein: CASSKTTYSGNTIYF
CDR3 DNA: TGTGCCAGCAGTAAGACAACCTACTCTGGAAACACCATATATTTT
J gene: TRBJ1-3
D gene: .
V gene: TRBV9
clone size: many

CDR3 protein: CASSPQFNEKLFF
CDR3 DNA: TGTGCCAGCTCACCACAGTTTAATGAAAAACTGTTTTTT
J gene: TRBJ1-4
D gene: .
V gene: TRBV18
clone size: .

CDR3 protein: CASSEGPSGITQYF
CDR3 DNA: TGTGCCAGCAGTGAGGGGCCTAGCGGGATAACGCAGTATTTT
J gene: TRBJ2-3
D gene: TRBD2
V gene: TRBV2
clone size: many

CDR3 protein: CASSRQGPNEKLFF
CDR3 DNA: TGTGCCAGCAGTAGACAGGGGCCTAATGAAAAACTGTTTTTT
J gene: TRBJ1-4
D gene: TRBD1
V gene: TRBV19
clone size: many

CDR3 protein: CASSPGYNEQFF
CDR3 DNA: TGTGCCAGCAGCCCGGGGTACAATGAGCAGTTCTTC
J gene: TRBJ2-1
D gene: .
V gene: TRBV12-3/TRBV12-4
clone size: many

CDR3 protein: CASSVRRDWTQYF
CDR3 DNA: TGTGCCAGCAGCGTCAGGCGGGACTGGACCCAGTACTTC
J gene: TRBJ2-5
D gene: .
V gene: TRBV7-2
clone size: many

CDR3 protein: CASSRTLGTGYSETQYF
CDR3 DNA: TGTGCCAGCAGTAGGACTCTTGGGACAGGGTATTCGGAGACCCAGTACTTC
J gene: TRBJ2-5
D gene: TRBD1
V gene: TRBV12-3/TRBV12-4
clone size: many

CDR3 protein: CASSPGGTSEAFF
CDR3 DNA: TGTGCCAGCTCACCAGGAGGGACTTCTGAAGCTTTCTTT
J gene: TRBJ1-1
D gene: .
V gene: TRBV18
clone size: many

CDR3 protein: CSAQAGGPNTGELFF
CDR3 DNA: TGCAGTGCCCAAGCGGGAGGCCCGAACACCGGGGAGCTGTTTTTT
J gene: TRBJ2-2
D gene: TRBD2
V gene: TRBV20-1
clone size: many

CDR3 protein: CASSLDTPGYGGEKLFF
CDR3 DNA: TGTGCCAGCAGCTTAGATACCCCGGGCTACGGGGGGGAAAAACTGTTTTTT
J gene: TRBJ1-4
D gene: .
V gene: TRBV7-8
clone size: many

CDR3 protein: CSASTSGRGDTQYF
CDR3 DNA: TGCAGTGCTTCAACTAGTGGGAGGGGGGATACGCAGTATTTT
J gene: TRBJ2-3
D gene: .
V gene: TRBV20-1
clone size: many

CDR3 protein: CASSLRTNYNSPLHF
CDR3 DNA: TGTGCCAGCAGTTTACGGACAAACTATAATTCACCCCTCCACTTT
J gene: TRBJ1-6
D gene: .
V gene: TRBV27
clone size: many

CDR3 protein: CASSRSLRGTGGSDTQYF
CDR3 DNA: TGCGCCAGCAGCCGAAGTCTCCGCGGGACAGGGGGATCAGATACGCAGTATTTT
J gene: TRBJ2-3
D gene: TRBD1
V gene: TRBV5-1
clone size: many

CDR3 protein: CATSKPTRSRFGETQYF
CDR3 DNA: TGTGCCACCAGCAAGCCCACGCGGTCGAGATTCGGGGAGACCCAGTACTTC
J gene: TRBJ2-5
D gene: .
V gene: TRBV15
clone size: many

CDR3 protein: CASSYPAGGPGSYNEQFF
CDR3 DNA: TGTGCCAGCAGTTACCCGGCGGGAGGGCCGGGCTCCTACAATGAGCAGTTCTTC
J gene: TRBJ2-1
D gene: TRBD2
V gene: TRBV6-2/TRBV6-3
clone size: many

CDR3 protein: CASSPNIASTDTQYF
CDR3 DNA: TGTGCCAGCTCACCAAACATAGCTAGCACAGATACGCAGTATTTT
J gene: TRBJ2-3
D gene: .
V gene: TRBV18
clone size: many

CDR3 protein: CASGFPRGTDTQYF
CDR3 DNA: TGTGCCAGCGGTTTCCCTAGGGGAACAGATACGCAGTATTTT
J gene: TRBJ2-3
D gene: .
V gene: TRBV5-6
clone size: many

CDR3 protein: CSARDRIGGESQPQHF
CDR3 DNA: TGCAGTGCTAGAGATAGGATAGGGGGAGAATCTCAGCCCCAGCATTTT
J gene: TRBJ1-5
D gene: .
V gene: TRBV20-1
clone size: many

CDR3 protein: CASSRAGPDNEQYF
CDR3 DNA: TGTGCCAGCAGCCGAGCGGGACCGGACAACGAGCAGTACTTC
J gene: TRBJ2-7
D gene: TRBD2
V gene: TRBV5-5
clone size: many

CDR3 protein: CASSQDGGLNQPQHF
CDR3 DNA: TGCGCCAGCAGCCAAGATGGGGGGCTGAATCAGCCCCAGCATTTT
J gene: TRBJ1-5
D gene: .
V gene: TRBV4-3
clone size: many

CDR3 protein: CASSPVLTGGFQETQYF
CDR3 DNA: TGTGCCAGCAGCCCAGTCCTGACAGGTGGCTTCCAAGAGACCCAGTACTTC
J gene: TRBJ2-5
D gene: .
V gene: TRBV7-9
clone size: many

CDR3 protein: CSARRQNTEAFF
CDR3 DNA: TGCAGTGCTAGGAGACAGAACACTGAAGCTTTCTTT
J gene: TRBJ1-1
D gene: .
V gene: TRBV20-1
clone size: many

CDR3 protein: CASSQEQGRHNQPQHF
CDR3 DNA: TGTGCCAGCAGCCAAGAGCAGGGAAGGCACAATCAGCCCCAGCATTTT
J gene: TRBJ1-5
D gene: .
V gene: TRBV4-2
clone size: .

CDR3 protein: CATSRDPGDEQFF
CDR3 DNA: TGTGCCACCAGCAGAGATCCTGGCGATGAGCAGTTCTTC
J gene: TRBJ2-1
D gene: .
V gene: TRBV15
clone size: .

CDR3 protein: CSAAQRGNSPLHF
CDR3 DNA: TGCAGTGCTGCGCAGAGGGGGAATTCACCCCTCCACTTT
J gene: TRBJ1-6
D gene: .
V gene: TRBV20-1
clone size: many

CDR3 protein: CASSKKGSGQRFYGYTF
CDR3 DNA: TGTGCCAGCAGCAAAAAAGGCTCGGGACAGCGCTTCTATGGCTACACCTTC
J gene: TRBJ1-2
D gene: .
V gene: TRBV21-1
clone size: many

CDR3 protein: CASSIVNQPQHF
CDR3 DNA: TGTGCCAGCAGTATAGTCAATCAGCCCCAGCATTTT
J gene: TRBJ1-5
D gene: .
V gene: TRBV28
clone size: many

CDR3 protein: CASSLGDREADTQYF
CDR3 DNA: TGTGCCAGCAGCTTAGGGGACAGGGAGGCAGATACGCAGTATTTT
J gene: TRBJ2-3
D gene: TRBD1
V gene: TRBV11-2
clone size: many

CDR3 protein: CASSPQPGQGGNEKLFF
CDR3 DNA: TGCGCCAGCAGCCCACAACCGGGACAGGGTGGGAATGAAAAACTGTTTTTT
J gene: TRBJ1-4
D gene: TRBD1
V gene: TRBV5-1
clone size: many

CDR3 protein: CASSLVLDTEAFF
CDR3 DNA: TGTGCCAGCAGCTTAGTTCTGGACACTGAAGCTTTCTTT
J gene: TRBJ1-1
D gene: .
V gene: TRBV7-8
clone size: many

CDR3 protein: CATSNPSIGGADTQYF
CDR3 DNA: TGTGCCACCAGTAACCCTAGTATAGGGGGCGCGGATACGCAGTATTTT
J gene: TRBJ2-3
D gene: TRBD1
V gene: TRBV15
clone size: many

CDR3 protein: CASSLAPTVNTEAFF
CDR3 DNA: TGTGCCAGCAGCTTAGCACCAACAGTGAACACTGAAGCTTTCTTT
J gene: TRBJ1-1
D gene: .
V gene: TRBV7-8
clone size: .

CDR3 protein: CASTQGGVSGYTF
CDR3 DNA: TGTGCCAGCACCCAAGGGGGGGTGAGTGGCTACACCTTC
J gene: TRBJ1-2
D gene: .
V gene: TRBV25-1
clone size: many

CDR3 protein: CATSDYGPRGLSNQPQHF
CDR3 DNA: TGTGCCACCAGTGATTATGGGCCGCGGGGACTTAGCAATCAGCCCCAGCATTTT
J gene: TRBJ1-5
D gene: .
V gene: TRBV24-1
clone size: many